Below, 26 T cell receptor beta chains from the same sample are listed, as sequenced in a study of OX40 agonist ivuxolimab in advanced cancers. The repertoire was sequenced with immunoSEQ multiplex PCR; TCRdb's copy has only in-frame clones and lacks some. The table has about 53,000 clones, 80% to 90% seen once. Source: CD4+ or CD8+ T cells sorted from blood, taken in a trial of the OX40 agonist ivuxolimab. Receptors originate from an adult with an advanced solid tumor such as melanoma, head and neck, liver or kidney cancer.

The chain employs TRBV11-2 and TRBJ1-2; no reliable D call. The CDR3 is 15 amino acids. The V end was cut by 0 bases, the J end by 4 bases, with 12 bases between. CDR1 and CDR2 (germline): SGHAT, FQNNGV. CDR3 in amino acids: CASSLDLSPIYGYTF. In DNA, the CDR3 is TGTGCCAGCAGCTTAGATCTCTCCCCAATCTATGGCTACACCTTC.

V usage is TRBV5-1 and J usage is TRBJ1-2, with TRBD1 identical over 7 bases. CDR3 length: 13 residues. V shed 2 bases, J shed 6 bases, and the junction held 4 bases outside the gene matches. CDR1 and CDR2 (germline): SGHRS, YFSETQ. The CDR3 loop is CASSFTGENGYTF. CDR3 DNA: TGCGCCAGCAGCTTCACAGGGGAGAATGGCTACACCTTC. Combining the CDR3 with reference TRBV5-1 and TRBJ1-2 gives the whole variable domain KAGVTQTPRYLIKTRGQQVTLSCSPISGHRSVSWYQQTPGQGLQFLFEYFSETQRNKGNFPGRFSGRQFSNSRSEMNVSTLELGDSALYLCASSFTGENGYTFGSGTRLTVV.

In regard to this clone: The junction shows a germline mismatch at one end, possibly a read error. V gene TRBV6-6 combines with J gene TRBJ1-1, with TRBD1 identical over 11 bases. This CDR3 spans 15 amino acids. Germline assignment: CDR1 MNHNY and CDR2 SVGAGI (reference sequence). Written as DNA, the CDR3 is TGTGCCAGCCACGACGGGGACAGGGGGAACACTGGAGCTTTCTTT. As protein: CASHDGDRGNTGAFF.

The rearrangement joins TRBV6-4 to TRBJ1-2, with D possibly being TRBD1 (5 bases). V lost 2 bases and J lost 0, with 19 bases in between. The V gene's germline CDR1 is MRHNA and CDR2 SNTAGT. This CDR3 is built from 18 residues. CDR3 in DNA: TGTGCCAGCAGTGACCCTCGGGGGAGTTCCACCGCTAACTATGGCTACACCTTC. This gives the protein CASSDPRGSSTANYGYTF.

The rearrangement joins TRBV7-2 to TRBJ2-3; D gene uncertain. V shed 2 bases and J shed 2 bases, with 11 bases lying between them. The CDR3 sequence is 15 residues long. Germline V gene sequence: CDR1 SGHTA, CDR2 FQGNSA. The CDR3 here is CASSLMGSHTDTQYF. The DNA of the CDR3 is TGTGCCAGCAGCTTAATGGGATCGCACACAGATACGCAGTATTTT.

For this clone: Other DNA sequences in the sample encode the same CDR3. The chain links TRBV27 to TRBJ2-1; D is unclear. Germline V CDR1 and CDR2: MNHEY, SMNVEV (reference sequence). The CDR3 loop spans 11 amino acids. Trimming took 3 bases from V and 4 from J, leaving 1 base between them. The CDR3 reads CASSFYNEQFF. The CDR3 bases are TGTGCCAGCAGTTTTTACAATGAGCAGTTCTTC.

The chain couples TRBV30 to TRBJ2-1; TRBD2 is a possible D gene (6 bases). The ends were cut back, 1 base at V and 4 bases at J, with 8 bases in the middle. CDR3 length: 13 residues. CDR1 and CDR2 (germline): GTSNPN, SVGIG (reference sequence). The CDR3 here is CAWSGLVYNEQFF. Written as DNA, the CDR3 is TGTGCCTGGAGTGGACTAGTATACAATGAGCAGTTCTTC.

This chain joins TRBV30 and TRBJ1-2, with TRBD1 as a possible D gene (5 bases). V gave up 6 bases and J gave up 4 bases, with 18 bases separating them. This CDR3 comprises 14 residues. CDR1 is GTSNPN and CDR2 is SVGIG in the germline V gene (reference sequence). CDR3 region: CACPGGGAGYGYTF. DNA for the CDR3: TGTGCCTGCCCCGGGGGGGGTGCCGGCTATGGCTACACCTTC.

This sequence joins TRBV7-8 and TRBJ1-1; 7 positions agree with TRBD1. The CDR3 is made up of 13 amino acids. V was clipped by 2 bases and J by 11 bases; unmatched bases: 8. CDR1 is SGHVS, CDR2 FQNEAQ, per germline. Here the CDR3 reads CASSLSRDSRAFF. Here the CDR3 DNA reads TGTGCCAGCAGCTTAAGCCGGGACAGCCGTGCTTTCTTT.

V usage is TRBV19 and J usage is TRBJ1-5; the match to TRBD1 covers 9 bases. This CDR3 has 17 residues. V lost 3 bases to trimming and J lost 0 bases; unmatched junction nucleotides: 6. Germline V gives CDR1 LNHDA, CDR2 SQIVND (reference sequence). The CDR3 protein is CASSIDRGTYSNQPQHF. In DNA, the CDR3 is TGTGCCAGTAGTATCGACAGGGGGACCTATAGCAATCAGCCCCAGCATTTT.

As DNA, the CDR3 is TGCGCCAGCAGTGCGGCTAGCGGGGCCTACAATGAGCAGTTCTTC. Amino acid sequence: CASSAASGAYNEQFF. The V gene is TRBV10-1, the J gene TRBJ2-1; 9 nucleotides match TRBD2. Germline V gives CDR1 WNHNN, CDR2 SYGVQD (reference sequence). V shed 4 bases and J 2 bases; nucleotides not matched to a gene: 3. This CDR3 region has 15 residues.

The rearrangement links TRBV5-5 to TRBJ2-2; possibly TRBD1 or TRBD2 for D (6 bases each). The germline V and J ends were trimmed by 5 bases and 4 bases, with 18 bases remaining between them. This CDR3 contains 16 residues. In germline, CDR1 is SGHKS, CDR2 YYEKEE (reference sequence). DNA of the CDR3: TGTGCCAGCAGGCAACTCGGGGGCGCGGTCACCGGGGAGCTGTTTTTT. This sequence encodes CASRQLGGAVTGELFF. The full variable domain, rest sourced from reference TRBV5-5 and TRBJ2-2, is DAGVTQSPTHLIKTRGQQVTLRCSPISGHKSVSWYQQVLGQGPQFIFQYYEKEERGRGNFPDRFSARQFPNYSSELNVNALLLGDSALYLCASRQLGGAVTGELFFGEGSRLTVL.

This rearrangement joins TRBV19 to TRBJ2-3; D unresolved. Trimming pared 1 base from V and 3 bases from J, leaving 2 bases between. CDR1 LNHDA and CDR2 SQIVND come from the germline V gene (reference sequence). The CDR3 length is 12 residues. As DNA, the CDR3 is TGTGCCAGTAGTATAGCGACAGATACGCAGTATTTT. It translates to CASSIATDTQYF.

This sequence joins TRBV11-2 and TRBJ1-5, with a tentative D call TRBD1 (6 bases). CDR3 size: 15 residues. Trimming pared 1 base from V and 6 bases from J, leaving 13 bases between. CDR1 SGHAT and CDR2 FQNNGV come from the germline V gene. CDR3 region: CASSLGAGEGQPQHF. CDR3 sequence (DNA): TGTGCCAGCAGCTTAGGGGCAGGGGAGGGTCAGCCCCAGCATTTT. Together with reference TRBV11-2 and TRBJ1-5, the CDR3 gives the full variable domain: EAGVAQSPRYKIIEKRQSVAFWCNPISGHATLYWYQQILGQGPKLLIQFQNNGVVDDSQLPKDRFSAERLKGVDSTLKIQPAKLEDSAVYLCASSLGAGEGQPQHFGDGTRLSIL.

The rearrangement links TRBV6-1 to TRBJ2-3, with 7 bases lining up with TRBD1. CDR1 is MNHNS, CDR2 SASEGT, per germline. V gave up 6 bases and J gave up 4 bases; unmatched junction bases: 7. This CDR3 is 14 amino acids long. CDR3 sequence: CASRGDRTADTQYF. The CDR3 DNA is TGTGCCAGCAGAGGGGACAGAACCGCAGATACGCAGTATTTT.

The chain uses TRBV19 and TRBJ2-7; a weak D match, TRBD2 (5 bases). The germline gives CDR1 LNHDA, CDR2 SQIVND (reference sequence). Trimming stripped 1 base from V and 6 bases from J, with 19 bases between. The CDR3 has 16 amino acids. CDR3 nucleotides: TGTGCCAGTAGTATAGTCAGGACTTTTCTTGTGTCCGAGCAGTACTTC. The encoded protein is CASSIVRTFLVSEQYF.

This clone was detected only a few times. The chain couples TRBV10-3 to TRBJ2-7; TRBD1 might be the D (6 bases). The CDR3 spans 13 residues. The V end was cut by 6 bases, the J end by 0 bases, with 9 bases between. CDR1 is ENHRY, CDR2 SYGVKD, per germline. The CDR3 reads CAISQGSSYEQYF. The DNA for the CDR3 is TGTGCCATCAGCCAGGGGAGCTCCTACGAGCAGTACTTC.

The chain couples TRBV7-3 to TRBJ2-7, with D tentatively TRBD1 or TRBD2 (5 bases each). The CDR3 has 14 amino acids. CDR1 SGHTA and CDR2 FQGTGA come from the germline V gene. V shed 2 bases and J shed 0 bases, with 8 bases lying between them. The CDR3 spells CASSLGGGSYEQYF. The CDR3 bases are TGTGCCAGCAGCTTAGGGGGTGGCTCCTACGAGCAGTACTTC.

The rearrangement joins TRBV30 to TRBJ2-7; 9 positions match TRBD1. Trimming removed 2 bases from V and 6 bases from J; junction bases left unmatched: 5. Germline loops: CDR1 GTSNPN, CDR2 SVGIG (reference sequence). CDR3 length: 13 residues. The CDR3 coding sequence is TGTGCCTGGAGTCCAACAGGGGGCCGCGAGCAGTACTTC. Residues: CAWSPTGGREQYF.

This clone has just a few counts. V usage is TRBV5-4 and J usage is TRBJ2-6; 7 bases agree with TRBD1. The V segment lost 5 bases and the J segment 2 bases; nucleotides outside the gene matches: 10. Germline loops: CDR1 SGHNT, CDR2 YYREEE (reference sequence). This CDR3 region has 17 residues. The CDR3 loop is CASSRDVGGAGANVLTF. CDR3 DNA sequence: TGTGCCAGCAGTCGTGATGTAGGGGGCGCTGGGGCCAACGTCCTGACTTTC.

The chain joins TRBV5-5 to TRBJ2-7, with D unclear. Germline CDR1 is SGHKS and CDR2 is YYEKEE (reference sequence). V was cut by 1 base and J by 9 bases, with 17 bases left in between. This CDR3 has 14 amino acids. DNA of the CDR3: TGTGCCAGCAGCTTGCGGACGTCCTTGGATGGGCAGTACTTC. Protein product: CASSLRTSLDGQYF.

DNA of the CDR3: TGCGCCAGCAGCGTATCTAGCGGCAGCTCCTACGAGCAGTACTTC. Protein: CASSVSSGSSYEQYF. The rearrangement links TRBV5-1 to TRBJ2-7; 7 nucleotides match TRBD2. The CDR3 is made up of 15 amino acids. The V gene end was trimmed by 4 bases and the J gene end by 0 bases; junction bases not matched to a gene: 7. Germline loops: CDR1 SGHRS, CDR2 YFSETQ.

The genes are TRBV7-2 and TRBJ2-3, with 7 positions matching TRBD1. The ends lost 2 bases at V and 2 bases at J; junction bases unmatched: 1. The length of the CDR3 is 14 residues. Germline assignment: CDR1 SGHTA and CDR2 FQGNSA. This chain's CDR3 is CASSLTGVTDTQYF. The CDR3 DNA sequence: TGTGCCAGCAGCTTAACAGGGGTCACAGATACGCAGTATTTT.

This clone appeared a few times. A read error may produce the germline difference seen at one junction end. The V call is TRBV7-7, the J call TRBJ1-5; D is ambiguous. CDR1 and CDR2 from the germline V gene are SSHAT and FNYEAQ (reference sequence). The CDR3 length is 12 residues. The CDR3: CASRRSNQPQHF. CDR3 nucleotide sequence: TGTGCTAGCAGGCGGAGCAATCAGCCCCAGCATTTT.

The chain links TRBV2 to TRBJ2-3; weak D call: TRBD1 (6 bases). CDR3 length: 13 residues. Germline V gene lookup returns CDR1 SNHLY and CDR2 FYNNEI. Trimming shortened V by 4 bases and J by 6 bases, and 11 bases separated the two germline ends. The CDR3 bases are TGTGCCAGCAGTGGGCAGGGGACCGATACGCAGTATTTT. Amino acids: CASSGQGTDTQYF.

A few counts support this clone. This sequence joins TRBV7-9 and TRBJ2-7, with D perhaps given as TRBD1 or TRBD2 (7 bases each). Germline CDR1 is SEHNR and CDR2 is FQNEAQ (reference sequence). The CDR3 is made up of 14 amino acids. V was shortened by 7 bases and J by 5 bases, with 18 bases between the two germline ends. As DNA, the CDR3 is TGTGCCAGCACCTCAGGGGGGGGCTGGCACGAGCAGTACTTC. This sequence encodes CASTSGGGWHEQYF.